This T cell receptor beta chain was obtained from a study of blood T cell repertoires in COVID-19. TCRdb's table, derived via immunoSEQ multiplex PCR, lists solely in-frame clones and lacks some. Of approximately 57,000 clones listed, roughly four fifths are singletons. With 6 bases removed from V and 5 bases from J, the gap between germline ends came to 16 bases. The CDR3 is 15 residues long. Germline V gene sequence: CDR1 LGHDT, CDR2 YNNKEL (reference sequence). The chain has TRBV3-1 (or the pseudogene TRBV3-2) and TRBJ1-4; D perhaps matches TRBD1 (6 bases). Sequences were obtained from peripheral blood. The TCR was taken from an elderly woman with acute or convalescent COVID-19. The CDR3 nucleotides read TGTGCCAGCAGGAGCTCAGGGGCGGCAAATGAAAAACTGTTTTTT. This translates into CASRSSGAANEKLFF.